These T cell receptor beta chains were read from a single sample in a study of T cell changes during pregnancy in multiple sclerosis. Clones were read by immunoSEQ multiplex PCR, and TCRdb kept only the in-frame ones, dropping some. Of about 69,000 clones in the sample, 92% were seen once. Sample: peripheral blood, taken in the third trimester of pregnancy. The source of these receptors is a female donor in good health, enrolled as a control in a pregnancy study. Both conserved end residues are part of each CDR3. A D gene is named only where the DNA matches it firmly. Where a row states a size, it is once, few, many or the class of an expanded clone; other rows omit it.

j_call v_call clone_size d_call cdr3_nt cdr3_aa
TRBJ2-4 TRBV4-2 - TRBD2 TGTGCCAGCAGCCAAGACGGACTAGCGGGAGGACTAGCCAAAAACATTCAGTACTTC CASSQDGLAGGLAKNIQYF
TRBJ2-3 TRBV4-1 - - TGCGCCAGCAGCCAAGATGTGAGGAGCACAGATACGCAGTATTTT CASSQDVRSTDTQYF
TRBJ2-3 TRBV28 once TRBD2 TGTGCCAGCAGTTCCGGACTAGCGCCGCCCACAGATACGCAGTATTTT CASSSGLAPPTDTQYF
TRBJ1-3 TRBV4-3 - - TGCGCCAGCAGCTTTTCCCTTAGATTCTCTGGAAACACCATATATTTT CASSFSLRFSGNTIYF
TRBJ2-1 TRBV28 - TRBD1 TGTGCCAGCAACGTGGGACAGGGGGGAGGTGAGCAGTTCTTC CASNVGQGGGEQFF
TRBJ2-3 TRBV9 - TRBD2 TGTGCCAGCACGCGAGCGGGGGCGACCACAGATACGCAGTATTTT CASTRAGATTDTQYF
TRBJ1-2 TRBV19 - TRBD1 TGTGCCTCGGACAGGGGCTGGAGTGGCTACACCTTC CASDRGWSGYTF
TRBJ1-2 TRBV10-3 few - TGTGCCATCAGTGAGGCCCGAGTCTATGGCTACACCTTC CAISEARVYGYTF
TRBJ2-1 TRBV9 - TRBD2 TGTGCCAGCAGCCACCTAGCGGGGAACTCCTACAATGAGCAGTTCTTC CASSHLAGNSYNEQFF
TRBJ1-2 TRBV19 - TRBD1 TGTGCCAGCGGGACAGGGGGCTCTAACTATGGCTACACCTTC CASGTGGSNYGYTF
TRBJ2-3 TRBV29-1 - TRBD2 TGCAGCGCTACTAGCGCTGCTACAGATACGCAGTATTTT CSATSAATDTQYF
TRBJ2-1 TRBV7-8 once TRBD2 TGTGCCAGCAGCTTATTCCTAGCGGGAGTATACAATGAGCAGTTCTTC CASSLFLAGVYNEQFF
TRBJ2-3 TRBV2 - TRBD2 TGTGCCAGCAGTCTAGCGGGGATTTCAGATACGCAGTATTTT CASSLAGISDTQYF
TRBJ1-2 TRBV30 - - TGTGCCTGGAGTGTTGAGGATGGCTACACCTTC CAWSVEDGYTF
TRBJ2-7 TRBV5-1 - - TGCGCCAGCAGCTCCCTAGGCCACTACGAGCAGTACTTC CASSSLGHYEQYF
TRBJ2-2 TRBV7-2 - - TGTGCCAGCAGCTTAGAGGCGGGAATGACCGGGGAGCTGTTTTTT CASSLEAGMTGELFF
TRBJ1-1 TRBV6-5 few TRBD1 TGTGCCAGCAGTGCCCGGGACAGGGGGCGCGACGCTTTCTTT CASSARDRGRDAFF
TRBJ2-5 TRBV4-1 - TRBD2 TGCGCCAGCAGCCTAAATACCGGGACTAGCGGGTCGTCCCAGTACTTC CASSLNTGTSGSSQYF
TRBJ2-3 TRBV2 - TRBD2 TGTGCCAGCAATGAACTAGCGGGGGGCACAGATACGCAGTATTTT CASNELAGGTDTQYF
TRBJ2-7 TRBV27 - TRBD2 TGTGCCAGCAGTTTGTCAAGCGGGGCAACCTACGAGCAGTACTTC CASSLSSGATYEQYF
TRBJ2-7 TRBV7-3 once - TGTGCCAGCAGCTTATACGGGAGCCACGACGAGCAGTACTTC CASSLYGSHDEQYF
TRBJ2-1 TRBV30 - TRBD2 TGTGCCTGGAGTGTACTAACCGGACTAGCGGGAACCGATGAGCAGTTCTTC CAWSVLTGLAGTDEQFF
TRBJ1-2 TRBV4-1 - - TGCGCCAGCAGCCAAGTATCACAGGGAATAGGTGGCTACACCTTC CASSQVSQGIGGYTF
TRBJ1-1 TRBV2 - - TGTGCCAGCAGTGAATTAGTGGGGCCTACTGAAGCTTTCTTT CASSELVGPTEAFF
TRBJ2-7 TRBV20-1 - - TGCAGTTCTCGCTACCTAGGAGAGCAGTACTTC CSSRYLGEQYF
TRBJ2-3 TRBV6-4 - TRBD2 TGTGCCAGCAGCAAGACTAGCTTTGGTATGGCAGATACGCAGTATTTT CASSKTSFGMADTQYF
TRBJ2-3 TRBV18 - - TGTGCCAGCTCAACCCCCGCCAGGGCACTTCGGACCACAGATACGCAGTATTTT CASSTPARALRTTDTQYF
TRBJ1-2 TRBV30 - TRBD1 TGTGCCTGGACGGGACAGTTCAACTATGGCTACACCTTC CAWTGQFNYGYTF
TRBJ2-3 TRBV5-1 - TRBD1 TGCGCCAGCAGCCCGGGACAGTCCACAGATACGCAGTATTTT CASSPGQSTDTQYF
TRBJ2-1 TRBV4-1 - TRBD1 TGCGCCAGCAGCCAAGATGAAGGGTTGGGGACAGTCCCATGGGGCTCCTACAATGAGCAGTTCTTC CASSQDEGLGTVPWGSYNEQFF
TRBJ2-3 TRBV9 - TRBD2 TGTGCCAGCAGCCGCGGGGCGGGAGTTCGCACAGATACGCAGTATTTT CASSRGAGVRTDTQYF
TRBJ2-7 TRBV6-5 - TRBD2 TGTGCCAGCAGCCTGCCGGGACTAAAATACGAGCAGTACTTC CASSLPGLKYEQYF
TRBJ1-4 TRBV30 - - TGTGCCTGGAGTGTAGGAGGTACAGGGAATGAAAAACTGTTTTTT CAWSVGGTGNEKLFF
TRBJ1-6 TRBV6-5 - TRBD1 TGTGCCGGGGGGGACAGGGATTCACCCCTCCACTTT CAGGDRDSPLHF
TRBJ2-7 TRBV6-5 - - TGTGCCAGCAGTTACAGGAGTGCGGGCTACGAGCAGTACTTC CASSYRSAGYEQYF
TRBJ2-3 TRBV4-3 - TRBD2 TGCGCCAGCAGCCAAGGAGCTAGCGGGACCCTTCCTATCACAGATACGCAGTATTTT CASSQGASGTLPITDTQYF
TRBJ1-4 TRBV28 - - TGTGCCAGCAGTTTATTGGGCAGGGGCCCTGAAAAACTGTTTTTT CASSLLGRGPEKLFF
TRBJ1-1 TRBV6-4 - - TGTGCCAGCAGAGACGTAGCGGGGATCGGCACTGAAGCTTTCTTT CASRDVAGIGTEAFF
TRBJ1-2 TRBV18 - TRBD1 TGTGCCAGCACCCCCCCCGGGACAGGTTACTATGGCTACACCTTC CASTPPGTGYYGYTF
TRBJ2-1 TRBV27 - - TGTGCCAGCAGCCCGATAGAGGGTTTCAATGAGCAGTTCTTC CASSPIEGFNEQFF
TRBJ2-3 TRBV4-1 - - TGCGCCAGCAACTTTATGGGGCCCGGCACAGATACGCAGTATTTT CASNFMGPGTDTQYF
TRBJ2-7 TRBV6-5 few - TGTGCCAGCAGGTCCACGGGCGAGCAGTACTTC CASRSTGEQYF
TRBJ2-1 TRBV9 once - TGTGCCAGCAGCGCCCAGACAGGTCTCACCTACAATGAGCAGTTCTTC CASSAQTGLTYNEQFF
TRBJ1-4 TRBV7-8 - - TGTGCCAGCAGCTTAGGTCACCGAGGTGAAAAACTGTTTTTT CASSLGHRGEKLFF
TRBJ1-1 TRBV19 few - TGTGCCACCAGGGATCCGAACACTGAAGCTTTCTTT CATRDPNTEAFF
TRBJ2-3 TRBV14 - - TGTGCCAGCAGCCAAGCCGGGAATACGCAGTATTTT CASSQAGNTQYF
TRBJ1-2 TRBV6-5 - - TGTGCCAGCAGTTACCTCGGGGGGGGCTATGGCTACACCTTC CASSYLGGGYGYTF
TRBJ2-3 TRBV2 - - TGTGCCAGCAGTGAAGCGCGGGTAGATACGCAGTATTTT CASSEARVDTQYF
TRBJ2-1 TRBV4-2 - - TGTGCCAGCAGCCAAGATCAGACAGAATACAATGAGCAGTTCTTC CASSQDQTEYNEQFF
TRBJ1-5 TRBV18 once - TGTGCCAGCTCTCCAGCGGGCTCCGGCAATCAGCCCCAGCATTTT CASSPAGSGNQPQHF
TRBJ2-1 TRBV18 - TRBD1 TGTGCCAGCTCATCAGGGACAGCTAATGAGCAGTTCTTC CASSSGTANEQFF
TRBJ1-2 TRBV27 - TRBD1 TGTGCCAGCAGCCAAAAGGGGACAGGGGCTAACTATGGCTACACCTTC CASSQKGTGANYGYTF
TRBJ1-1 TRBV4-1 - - TGCGCCAGCAGCCAGGAACGGGTCGGGGGCACTGAAGCTTTCTTT CASSQERVGGTEAFF
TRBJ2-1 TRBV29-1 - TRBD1 TGCAGCGGGACCCAACCGGGACAGGGGCCCCATGAGCAGTTCTTC CSGTQPGQGPHEQFF
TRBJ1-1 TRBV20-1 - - TGCAGTGCTTATAGGGGAACTAAAGCTTTCTTT CSAYRGTKAFF